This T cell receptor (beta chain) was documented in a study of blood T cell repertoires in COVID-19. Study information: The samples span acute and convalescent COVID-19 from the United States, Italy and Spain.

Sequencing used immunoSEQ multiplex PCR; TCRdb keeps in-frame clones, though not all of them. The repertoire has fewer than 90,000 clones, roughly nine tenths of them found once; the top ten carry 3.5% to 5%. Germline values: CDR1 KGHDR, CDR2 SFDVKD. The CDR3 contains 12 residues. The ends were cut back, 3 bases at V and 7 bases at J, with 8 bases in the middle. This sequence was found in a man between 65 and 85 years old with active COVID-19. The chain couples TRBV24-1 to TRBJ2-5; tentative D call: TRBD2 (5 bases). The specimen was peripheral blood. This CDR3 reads CATSDGSRTQYF. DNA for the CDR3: TGTGCCACCAGTGATGGGAGTCGGACCCAGTACTTC.